This entry lists 31 T cell receptor beta chains sequenced from one sample in a study of radiotherapy plus CTLA-4 blockade in lung cancer. The assay was immunoSEQ multiplex PCR, and TCRdb's table has in-frame clones only and misses some. The sample has 71,000 or so clones; about 88% are singletons. Sequenced material: peripheral blood, taken from a patient treated with radiotherapy plus ipilimumab. These receptors were taken from a human donor with non-small cell lung cancer who had stable disease on radiotherapy plus ipilimumab.

The genes are TRBV6-5 and TRBJ1-2; D remains ambiguous. Germline CDR1 is MNHEY and CDR2 is SVGAGI. The ends were cut back, 0 bases at V and 5 bases at J, with 10 bases in the middle. This CDR3 comprises 14 residues. CDR3 region: CASSYSRRSYGYTF. As DNA, the CDR3 is TGTGCCAGCAGTTACTCGAGGAGGTCTTATGGCTACACCTTC.

This clone was found a few times. V is TRBV2 and J is TRBJ1-5, with TRBD1 as a possible D gene (5 bases). The CDR3 spans 14 residues. The germline gives CDR1 SNHLY, CDR2 FYNNEI. Trimming took 3 bases from V and 2 from J, leaving 8 bases between them. The DNA for the CDR3 is TGTGCCAGCAGTGAGCAGGGAGGCAATCAGCCCCAGCATTTT. Translation gives CASSEQGGNQPQHF.

This chain uses TRBV2 with TRBJ2-1; the D gene is possibly TRBD1 (6 bases). Germline values: CDR1 SNHLY, CDR2 FYNNEI. This CDR3 has 14 residues. Trimming removed 6 bases at V and 10 bases at J, with 19 bases between. As DNA, the CDR3 is TGTGCCAGCAGGTTGACAGGCCCAATGAAAGAGCAGTTCTTC. This codes for CASRLTGPMKEQFF.

This clone was detected only a few times. The chain employs TRBV2 and TRBJ1-1, with 11 nucleotides matching TRBD1. The V gene's germline CDR1 is SNHLY and CDR2 FYNNEI. The CDR3 runs 14 residues. V dropped 5 bases and J dropped 3; count of bases not matched to a gene: 2. The CDR3 here is CASSKGQGDTEAFF. CDR3 sequence (DNA): TGTGCCAGCAGTAAGGGACAGGGGGACACTGAAGCTTTCTTT.

The V gene is TRBV30, the J gene TRBJ2-5; 8 bases match TRBD2. Near its end, the DNA agrees better with TRBJ2-7, so the J call may be wrong. Germline CDR1 is GTSNPN and CDR2 is SVGIG (reference sequence). CDR3 length equals 13 residues. Written as DNA, the CDR3 is TGTGCCTGGGCAAAGCGGGAGTTCGACGAGCAGTACTTC. Translating gives CAWAKREFDEQYF.

The chain employs TRBV5-1 and TRBJ2-1; 12 bases are shared with TRBD2. The CDR3 has 15 amino acids. CDR1 SGHRS and CDR2 YFSETQ come from the germline V gene. J gave up 8 bases and V 4 bases, and 7 bases lay outside the gene matches. The DNA of the CDR3 is TGCGCCAGCAGCCACACTAGCGGGAGGCGGGATGAGCAGTTCTTC. It codes for CASSHTSGRRDEQFF.

This clone appeared a single time. The gene calls are TRBV5-6 and TRBJ2-1, with 7 nucleotides matching TRBD2. The CDR3 contains 15 residues. CDR1 and CDR2 (germline): SGHDT, YYEEEE. Trimming cost V 1 base and J 6 bases; bases outside gene matches: 7. The CDR3: CASSLKGGLLNEQFF. In DNA, the CDR3 is TGTGCCAGCAGCTTGAAGGGAGGGCTACTCAATGAGCAGTTCTTC.

This clone turned up a few times. This chain uses TRBV4-1 with TRBJ2-7; possible D gene TRBD1, 6 bases. The length of the CDR3 is 13 residues. The V gene's germline CDR1 is MGHRA and CDR2 YSYEKL. Trimming cost V 0 bases and J 5 bases, with 8 bases left between them. CDR3 nucleotides: TGCGCCAGCAGCCAAGATCCAGGGGACGAGCAGTACTTC. This gives the protein CASSQDPGDEQYF.

The V call is TRBV23-1, the J call TRBJ2-5, with a possible D match to TRBD2 (5 bases). TRBV23-1 is known as an ORF, though its function is uncertain. The V gene lost 4 bases and the J gene lost 1 base, with 7 bases spanning the gap. This CDR3 comprises 13 residues. CDR3 protein: CASSPRAQETQYF. For the CDR3, the DNA is TGCGCCAGCAGTCCGCGGGCCCAAGAGACCCAGTACTTC.

As concerns this clone: The junction departs from the called germline gene at one end, perhaps through a read error. The sample carries other DNA sequences with the same CDR3. V is TRBV18 and J is TRBJ1-1; no definite D call. Germline V CDR1 and CDR2: KGHSH, LQKENI. The CDR3 length is 14 residues. DNA for the CDR3: TGCGCCAGCTCACCACCTGTCATGAACACTGAAGCTTTCTTT. It codes for CASSPPVMNTEAFF.

The V gene is TRBV6-1, the J gene TRBJ1-3; D might be TRBD1 (6 bases). V was clipped by 2 bases and J by 3 bases, with 11 bases between them. Germline CDR1 and CDR2: MNHNS and SASEGT. CDR3 length equals 15 residues. The CDR3 sequence is CASSEREGGGNTIYF. In nucleotides, the CDR3 is TGTGCCAGCAGTGAAAGAGAGGGGGGTGGAAACACCATATATTTT.

The V and J genes are TRBV29-1 and TRBJ2-6; D unclear. V lost 6 bases to trimming and J lost 0 bases, with 3 bases between them. The CDR3 has 12 residues. CDR1 is SQVTM and CDR2 is ANQGSEA in the germline V gene. CDR3 in DNA: TGCAGCGTCCACTCTGGGGCCAACGTCCTGACTTTC. Protein sequence: CSVHSGANVLTF.

This chain joins TRBV14 and TRBJ2-1; maybe TRBD2 (5 bases). V was cut by 4 bases and J by 3 bases, with 13 bases left in between. Germline CDR1 reads SGHDN; CDR2 reads FVKESK. The CDR3 consists of 15 residues. The CDR3 nucleotides are TGTGCCAGCAGCCCTTTTTTAGCGAGCTACAATGAGCAGTTCTTC. This translates into CASSPFLASYNEQFF.

This clone was seen more than once but under ten times. The chain uses TRBV11-3 and TRBJ1-1, with a weak D call TRBD1 (6 bases). Germline V gene sequence: CDR1 SGHNT, CDR2 YENEEA. CDR3 size: 12 residues. V gave up 4 bases and J gave up 6 bases, with 9 bases separating them. CDR3 nucleotide sequence: TGTGCCAGCAGCTCCGGGGGGCCTGAAGCTTTCTTT. Its protein is CASSSGGPEAFF.

The chain uses TRBV6-6 and TRBJ2-7, with 11 bases identical to TRBD1. The CDR3 extends over 15 amino acids. Germline trimming cut 6 bases from V and 0 bases from J; bases unmatched to any gene: 4. Germline V gives CDR1 MNHNY, CDR2 SVGAGI (reference sequence). In DNA form, the CDR3 reads TGTGCCAGCAGGTCCGGGACAGGGGGCTCCTACGAGCAGTACTTC. It encodes CASRSGTGGSYEQYF.

The chain uses TRBV7-9 and TRBJ2-6; 7 bases agree with TRBD1. CDR3 size: 16 residues. J lost 2 bases, V lost 5 bases, and 6 bases had no gene match. The germline CDR1 and CDR2 sequences are SEHNR and FQNEAQ (reference sequence). The CDR3 loop reads CASSEPTGAGANVLTF. For the CDR3, the DNA is TGTGCCAGCAGCGAACCAACAGGGGCTGGGGCCAACGTCCTGACTTTC. Together with reference TRBV7-9 and TRBJ2-6, the CDR3 gives the full variable domain: DTGVSQNPRHKITKRGQNVTFRCDPISEHNRLYWYRQTLGQGPEFLTYFQNEAQLEKSRLLSDRFSAERPKGSFSTLEIQRTEQGDSAMYLCASSEPTGAGANVLTFGAGSRLTVL.

This clone has only a few counts. The V call is TRBV27, the J call TRBJ2-1, with TRBD1 matching 7 bases. Germline CDR1 reads MNHEY; CDR2 reads SMNVEV (reference sequence). J was trimmed by 5 bases and V by 2 bases; bases with no gene match: 6. This CDR3 comprises 15 residues. CDR3 in DNA: TGTGCCAGCAGTTTAATGGGACAGCCGAACAATGAGCAGTTCTTC. Its protein is CASSLMGQPNNEQFF.

V is TRBV30 and J is TRBJ2-7; no clear D gene. Deletions cut 2 bases from V and 2 bases from J, with 13 bases between. The CDR3 totals 14 residues. Germline V gene data show CDR1 as GTSNPN and CDR2 as SVGIG (reference sequence). Here the CDR3 reads CAWSKVVDAYEQYF. CDR3 sequence (DNA): TGTGCCTGGAGTAAGGTTGTAGATGCCTACGAGCAGTACTTC.

The chain recombines TRBV2 with TRBJ2-3, with D tentatively TRBD1 (5 bases). The CDR3 contains 14 residues. Germline V gene sequence: CDR1 SNHLY, CDR2 FYNNEI. V dropped 6 bases and J dropped 0 bases, with 10 bases sitting between them. Here the CDR3 reads CASSSRQSTDTQYF. As DNA, the CDR3 is TGTGCCAGCAGCTCTAGACAGAGCACAGATACGCAGTATTTT.

The J gene is TRBJ2-1, the V gene TRBV4-1; 9 bases agree with TRBD2. The CDR3 is 15 amino acids. J lost 2 bases, V lost 3 bases, and 2 bases had no gene match. Germline lookup yields CDR1 MGHRA and CDR2 YSYEKL. CDR3 in amino acids: CASSQTSGPYNEQFF. CDR3 sequence (DNA): TGCGCCAGCAGCCAGACTAGCGGCCCCTACAATGAGCAGTTCTTC.

CDR3 in amino acids: CASSPTGNGNQPQHF. CDR3 nucleotide sequence: TGTGCCAGCAGCCCGACAGGGAACGGCAATCAGCCCCAGCATTTT. This rearrangement joins TRBV7-9 to TRBJ1-5; 7 bases align to TRBD1. V lost 5 bases to trimming and J lost 2 bases; unmatched junction nucleotides: 6. The germline V gene encodes CDR1 SEHNR and CDR2 FQNEAQ (reference sequence). CDR3 length: 15 amino acids.

The rearrangement joins TRBV5-1 to TRBJ2-5, with 10 bases that match TRBD2. CDR1 and CDR2 from the germline V gene are SGHRS and YFSETQ. The ends lost 4 bases at V and 2 bases at J; junction bases unmatched: 8. CDR3 length: 16 amino acids. This CDR3 reads CASSEMTSGSQETQYF. DNA of the CDR3: TGCGCCAGCAGCGAAATGACTAGCGGGTCTCAAGAGACCCAGTACTTC.

The chain uses TRBV19 and TRBJ1-1; D uncertain. Trimming took 1 base from V and 4 from J, leaving 10 bases between them. Germline values: CDR1 LNHDA, CDR2 SQIVND (reference sequence). There are 14 residues in the CDR3. DNA for the CDR3: TGTGCCAGTAGTATAGGGCTGAAGGCCACTGAAGCTTTCTTT. Translation gives CASSIGLKATEAFF.

The rearrangement joins TRBV21-1 to TRBJ1-2; no DNA check was done on the table's D call, TRBD1. TRBV21-1 is given as a pseudogene. CDR3 length equals 15 residues. The CDR3 region is CASSYHREYHYGYTF. CDR3 coding DNA: TGTGCCAGCAGCTACCACAGGGAGTATCACTATGGCTACACCTTC.

This clone was counted a single time. This sequence joins TRBV29-1 and TRBJ2-5, with 8 positions matching TRBD2. Looked up from germline, CDR1 is SQVTM and CDR2 is ANQGSEA. With V trimmed by 3 bases and J by 7 bases, 16 bases remained unmatched. This CDR3 region has 16 residues. Here the CDR3 reads CSVDGALAAPRWTQYF. DNA of the CDR3: TGCAGCGTTGATGGGGCACTAGCGGCCCCAAGGTGGACCCAGTACTTC.

V gene TRBV29-1 combines with J gene TRBJ2-6; D possibly corresponds to TRBD2 (7 bases). Germline CDR1 and CDR2: SQVTM and ANQGSEA. The CDR3 is 14 amino acids. Trimming stripped 4 bases from V and 10 bases from J, with 17 bases between. This chain's CDR3 is CSVAPSGGYNVLTF. CDR3 DNA sequence: TGCAGCGTTGCCCCATCGGGGGGCTATAACGTCCTGACTTTC.

In its sample, this clone was seen a few times. The chain is built from TRBV6-5 and TRBJ2-5, with TRBD1 matching over 7 bases. Germline trimming cut 5 bases from V and 5 bases from J; bases unmatched to any gene: 11. The germline V gene encodes CDR1 MNHEY and CDR2 SVGAGI. The CDR3 loop spans 15 amino acids. The CDR3 DNA reads as TGTGCCAGCAGTCCTAGTCAGGGGGTGGGGGAGACCCAGTACTTC. Residues: CASSPSQGVGETQYF.

The gene calls are TRBV2 and TRBJ1-6; D is possibly TRBD1 (6 bases). Deletions cut 9 bases from V and 2 bases from J, with 14 bases between. From germline, CDR1 is SNHLY and CDR2 FYNNEI. The CDR3 consists of 15 residues. CDR3 amino acids: CARSTGSAYNSPLHF. In DNA, the CDR3 is TGTGCCAGGTCGACAGGCTCAGCCTATAATTCACCCCTCCACTTT.

The chain combines TRBV19 with TRBJ2-1; 13 nucleotides agree with TRBD2. Germline V gene data show CDR1 as LNHDA and CDR2 as SQIVND (reference sequence). This CDR3 has 15 amino acids. Losses at the gene ends were 4 bases for V and 9 bases for J; bases not matched to a gene: 6. The CDR3 is CASSTLAGGPGEQFF. CDR3 DNA: TGTGCCAGTAGTACACTAGCGGGGGGGCCCGGTGAGCAGTTCTTC.

This chain's CDR3 is CASSDPRGTGVKNTGELFF. The CDR3 region has the DNA TGCGCCAGCAGTGACCCACGGGGGACAGGGGTAAAGAACACCGGGGAGCTGTTTTTT. The gene calls are TRBV10-1 and TRBJ2-2; the match to TRBD1 covers 10 bases. V shed 3 bases, J shed 1 base, and the junction held 11 bases outside the gene matches. Germline-derived CDR1 and CDR2 are WNHNN and SYGVQD (reference sequence). The CDR3 spans 19 residues.

This sequence joins TRBV5-8 and TRBJ1-3; D is uncertain. Trimming took 4 bases from V and 0 from J, leaving 11 bases between them. The germline gives CDR1 SGHTS, CDR2 YDEGEE. The CDR3 runs 15 residues. CDR3 nucleotide sequence: TGTGCCAGCAGCCGCCCACCGAGCTCTGGAAACACCATATATTTT. It encodes CASSRPPSSGNTIYF.